This passage covers 31 T cell receptor beta chains from one sample sequenced in a study of shared clonotypes between healthy human individuals. The data were produced by immunoSEQ multiplex PCR, yet TCRdb's version contains in-frame clones alone and is incomplete. The sample yields a few million clones, 90% to 96% seen once. The sequencing sample was made of naive CD4+ T cells sorted from blood. Subset specified: CD45RA+ positively selected. The receptors were sampled from a man aged 18 to 30 in good health.

This chain links TRBV5-4 with TRBJ1-5; TRBD1 matches 7 bases. Trimming removed 0 bases from V and 7 bases from J; junction bases left unmatched: 4. The CDR3 has 14 residues. The germline CDR1 and CDR2 sequences are SGHNT and YYREEE (reference sequence). The CDR3 region has the DNA TGTGCCAGCAGCTTGGCAGGGGGAAAACAGCCCCAGCATTTT. This gives the protein CASSLAGGKQPQHF.

J is TRBJ2-2 and V is TRBV7-9; TRBD1 is a possible D gene (5 bases). CDR3 length equals 14 residues. Trimming stripped 6 bases from V and 7 bases from J, with 15 bases between. The germline V gene has CDR1 SEHNR and CDR2 FQNEAQ (reference sequence). This CDR3 is CASSFGQGGGELFF. The CDR3 DNA follows: TGTGCCAGCAGTTTCGGGCAGGGTGGCGGGGAGCTGTTTTTT. Looking up the rest from reference TRBV7-9 and TRBJ2-2 gives the full variable domain: DTGVSQNPRHKITKRGQNVTFRCDPISEHNRLYWYRQTLGQGPEFLTYFQNEAQLEKSRLLSDRFSAERPKGSFSTLEIQRTEQGDSAMYLCASSFGQGGGELFFGEGSRLTVL.

The V gene is TRBV5-4, the J gene TRBJ1-3; no definite D call. The V and J ends lost 2 bases and 3 bases respectively, with 6 bases between them. CDR1 and CDR2 from the germline V gene are SGHNT and YYREEE (reference sequence). The CDR3 extends over 13 amino acids. CDR3 loop: CASSLESGNTIYF. The CDR3 DNA reads TGTGCCAGCAGCTTAGAGAGTGGAAACACCATATATTTT.

The chain has TRBV5-1 and TRBJ1-1; TRBD1 might be the D (6 bases). The CDR3 consists of 13 residues. Germline V CDR1 and CDR2: SGHRS, YFSETQ. V was cut by 6 bases and J by 1 base, with 10 bases left in between. The CDR3 DNA reads as TGCGCCAGCACAAGACAGGAGAACACTGAAGCTTTCTTT. Protein sequence: CASTRQENTEAFF.

About this clone itself: The same CDR3 can be traced to other DNA sequences in this sample. The chain has TRBV9 and TRBJ1-1; the match to TRBD1 covers 9 bases. Germline-derived CDR1 and CDR2 are SGDLS and YYNGEE. V shed 4 bases, J shed 3 bases, and the junction held 4 bases outside the gene matches. There are 14 residues in the CDR3. The CDR3 DNA reads TGTGCCAGCAGCCCCCGACAGGGGGACACTGAAGCTTTCTTT. Amino acid sequence: CASSPRQGDTEAFF. Full variable domain (rest looked up from reference TRBV9 and TRBJ1-1): DSGVTQTPKHLITATGQRVTLRCSPRSGDLSVYWYQQSLDQGLQFLIQYYNGEERAKGNILERFSAQQFPDLHSELNLSSLELGDSALYFCASSPRQGDTEAFFGQGTRLTVV.

J is TRBJ2-1 and V is TRBV12-5, with D possibly being TRBD1 (5 bases). Trimming cost V 3 bases and J 5 bases, with 8 bases left between them. From germline, CDR1 is LGHNT and CDR2 FRNRAP. The length of the CDR3 is 13 residues. CDR3 loop: CASGFGAHNEQFF. CDR3 in DNA: TGTGCTAGTGGTTTTGGGGCGCACAATGAGCAGTTCTTC.

The chain recombines TRBV7-2 with TRBJ2-1; 9 bases map to TRBD2. With 5 bases clipped from V and 5 bases from J, the junction kept 10 bases outside the gene matches. CDR1 and CDR2 from the germline V gene are SGHTA and FQGNSA. This CDR3 contains 16 residues. The CDR3 spells CASSPPGGRADNEQFF. CDR3 DNA: TGTGCCAGCAGCCCACCGGGCGGGAGGGCCGACAATGAGCAGTTCTTC.

V is TRBV5-8 and J is TRBJ2-5; D may be TRBD1 or TRBD2 (5 bases each). Trimming took off 4 bases at V and 2 bases at J, with 12 bases between the two ends. The CDR3 totals 14 residues. Germline V gene sequence: CDR1 SGHTS, CDR2 YDEGEE. The CDR3 loop reads CASSLYGTQETQYF. CDR3 DNA sequence: TGTGCCAGCAGCCTATACGGGACGCAAGAGACCCAGTACTTC. The variable domain in full, with the rest retrieved from reference TRBV5-8 and TRBJ2-5, is EAGVTQSPTHLIKTRGQQATLRCSPISGHTSVYWYQQALGLGLQFLLWYDEGEERNRGNFPPRFSGRQFPNYSSELNVNALELEDSALYLCASSLYGTQETQYFGPGTRLLVL.

The chain is built from TRBV6-1 and TRBJ1-2, with D hard to call. The CDR3 is made up of 14 amino acids. Trimming pared 3 bases from V and 0 bases from J, leaving 8 bases between. Germline CDR1 is MNHNS and CDR2 is SASEGT. The CDR3 nucleotides are TGTGCCAGCAGTGACGGCCTGCCTAACTATGGCTACACCTTC. Protein product: CASSDGLPNYGYTF.

This chain links TRBV18 with TRBJ1-2; tentatively, D is TRBD1 (5 bases). Germline CDR1 reads KGHSH; CDR2 reads LQKENI. The V end was cut by 3 bases, the J end by 7 bases, with 12 bases between. This CDR3 has 13 amino acids. CDR3 protein: CASSPVGARGYTF. The CDR3 DNA reads TGTGCCAGCTCACCCGTAGGGGCGCGTGGCTACACCTTC.

This chain links TRBV4-1 with TRBJ1-4; 7 nucleotides line up with TRBD1. The germline V gene has CDR1 MGHRA and CDR2 YSYEKL. This CDR3 has 14 amino acids. V trimming: 4 bases; J trimming: 5 bases; junction bases outside the gene matches: 4. CDR3 sequence reads: CASSPGQLNEKLFF. CDR3 coding DNA: TGCGCCAGCAGCCCGGGACAGCTCAATGAAAAACTGTTTTTT.

DNA of the CDR3: TGTGCCAGCAGCGTAAAGGGATACAGGATTGTAAGCAATGGCTACACCTTC. As protein: CASSVKGYRIVSNGYTF. The V call is TRBV5-6, the J call TRBJ1-2; D is possibly TRBD1 (5 bases). Per the germline V gene, CDR1 is SGHDT and CDR2 is YYEEEE. This CDR3 has 17 residues. The V and J ends lost 4 bases and 6 bases respectively, with 25 bases between them.

The chain employs TRBV15 and TRBJ1-4, with a tentative D call TRBD1 (5 bases). Germline V gives CDR1 LNHNV, CDR2 YYDKDF (reference sequence). The V and J ends lost 5 bases and 0 bases respectively, with 13 bases between them. The CDR3 runs to 16 residues. The CDR3 sequence is CATSRGDAATNEKLFF. The DNA of the CDR3 is TGTGCCACCAGCCGGGGGGACGCCGCAACTAATGAAAAACTGTTTTTT.

This rearrangement joins TRBV15 to TRBJ2-5; 7 positions agree with TRBD1. This CDR3 has 15 amino acids. The V and J ends lost 3 bases and 0 bases, in that order; junction bases with no gene match: 4. The germline CDR1 and CDR2 sequences are LNHNV and YYDKDF (reference sequence). The CDR3: CATSRIDRDQETQYF. CDR3 DNA: TGTGCCACCAGCAGGATCGACAGGGACCAAGAGACCCAGTACTTC.

The chain combines TRBV5-5 with TRBJ2-7; weak D call: TRBD1 (7 bases). The CDR3 loop spans 15 amino acids. V dropped 3 bases and J dropped 0 bases, with 13 bases sitting between them. CDR1 SGHKS and CDR2 YYEKEE come from the germline V gene (reference sequence). The CDR3 is CASSSQGGPSYEQYF. CDR3 sequence (DNA): TGTGCCAGCAGCTCCCAGGGGGGCCCCTCCTACGAGCAGTACTTC.

V gene TRBV27 combines with J gene TRBJ1-3; D is ambiguous. CDR1 MNHEY and CDR2 SMNVEV come from the germline V gene (reference sequence). The CDR3 has 17 amino acids. Trimming pared 1 base from V and 0 bases from J, leaving 13 bases between. CDR3 nucleotides: TGTGCCAGCAGTTTATTAGATGGACCCGGCTCTGGAAACACCATATATTTT. The encoded protein is CASSLLDGPGSGNTIYF.

The rearrangement links TRBV28 to TRBJ1-1; TRBD1 agrees at 7 bases. The CDR3 loop spans 15 amino acids. Trimming took 5 bases from V and 0 from J; bases not matched to a gene: 6. Germline lookup yields CDR1 MDHEN and CDR2 SYDVKM. The CDR3 sequence: CASSRQTGMNTEAFF. The CDR3 nucleotides are TGTGCCAGCAGTAGACAGACAGGGATGAACACTGAAGCTTTCTTT.

In DNA form, the CDR3 reads TGTGCCAGCAGTTACTCCAATACAGGGAACACTGAAGCTTTCTTT. This codes for CASSYSNTGNTEAFF. The chain joins TRBV6-5 to TRBJ1-1; D is perhaps TRBD1 (5 bases). Trimming stripped 0 bases from V and 1 base from J, with 9 bases between. CDR3 length: 15 residues. Germline lookup yields CDR1 MNHEY and CDR2 SVGAGI.

The chain is built from TRBV30 and TRBJ2-3; no reliable D call. The CDR3 length is 12 residues. V lost 3 bases and J 5 bases, leaving 9 bases between the germline ends. The V gene's germline CDR1 is GTSNPN and CDR2 SVGIG (reference sequence). CDR3 nucleotide sequence: TGTGCCTGGAGAACTTCGGGAGATACGCAGTATTTT. Amino acids: CAWRTSGDTQYF.

This clone was recorded only once. The V gene is TRBV4-2, the J gene TRBJ2-1; TRBD2 matches at 10 bases. This CDR3 region has 16 residues. Germline V CDR1 and CDR2: LGHNA, YNFKEQ. The J segment lost 6 bases and the V segment lost 2 bases, leaving 7 bases of the junction unmatched. The CDR3 sequence: CASSQFEAGGTNEQFF. CDR3 DNA sequence: TGTGCCAGCAGCCAATTTGAAGCGGGAGGGACCAATGAGCAGTTCTTC.

The chain couples TRBV4-1 to TRBJ2-1; D gene uncertain. Germline V lookup: CDR1 MGHRA, CDR2 YSYEKL. The V gene lost 0 bases and the J gene lost 3 bases, with 6 bases spanning the gap. This CDR3 has 14 amino acids. The DNA for the CDR3 is TGCGCCAGCAGCCAAGATCCAGTCTACAATGAGCAGTTCTTC. It yields the protein CASSQDPVYNEQFF.

This chain links TRBV18 with TRBJ1-6; 9 positions agree with TRBD1. Germline values: CDR1 KGHSH, CDR2 LQKENI. J gave up 6 bases and V 4 bases, and 7 bases lay outside the gene matches. This CDR3 has 16 amino acids. CDR3 DNA sequence: TGTGCCAGCTCACACCTGGGACAGGGAAGTAATTCACCCCTCCACTTT. As protein: CASSHLGQGSNSPLHF.

The genes are TRBV7-9 and TRBJ2-7; possible D gene TRBD2, 6 bases. Trimming removed 4 bases at V and 4 bases at J, with 17 bases between. Germline V gene lookup returns CDR1 SEHNR and CDR2 FQNEAQ (reference sequence). The CDR3 runs 15 residues. In nucleotides, the CDR3 is TGTGCCAGCAGCTCGTCAGGCGGGGTCGGGTACGAGCAGTACTTC. It yields the protein CASSSSGGVGYEQYF.

CDR3 in DNA: TGTGCCTGGAGTGCACTTGGGAGGGGGATGAACACTGAAGCTTTCTTT. Protein: CAWSALGRGMNTEAFF. V usage is TRBV30 and J usage is TRBJ1-1; TRBD1 might be the D (6 bases). Germline V gene data show CDR1 as GTSNPN and CDR2 as SVGIG (reference sequence). The CDR3 extends over 16 amino acids. V lost 1 base to trimming and J lost 0 bases, with 15 bases between them.

The chain combines TRBV11-2 with TRBJ2-3; either TRBD1 or TRBD2 may supply D (5 bases each). CDR1 SGHAT and CDR2 FQNNGV come from the germline V gene. Trimming shortened V by 1 base and J by 7 bases, and 15 bases separated the two germline ends. CDR3 length equals 15 residues. This chain's CDR3 is CASSLVGTTYYTQYF. The DNA for the CDR3 is TGTGCCAGCAGCTTAGTGGGGACCACTTATTATACGCAGTATTTT.

The chain links TRBV5-1 to TRBJ1-4; a weak D match, TRBD1 (6 bases). Trimming pared 0 bases from V and 5 bases from J, leaving 11 bases between. Germline V gene data show CDR1 as SGHRS and CDR2 as YFSETQ. The CDR3 runs to 15 residues. The CDR3, as DNA: TGCGCCAGCAGCTTGGAGCGGGGGCTCAATGAAAAACTGTTTTTT. This sequence encodes CASSLERGLNEKLFF. Filled out from reference TRBV5-1 and TRBJ1-4, the complete variable domain reads KAGVTQTPRYLIKTRGQQVTLSCSPISGHRSVSWYQQTPGQGLQFLFEYFSETQRNKGNFPGRFSGRQFSNSRSEMNVSTLELGDSALYLCASSLERGLNEKLFFGSGTQLSVL.

This clone was counted once. The gene calls are TRBV6-6 and TRBJ2-4, with 7 positions matching TRBD2. This CDR3 comprises 16 residues. The V and J ends lost 6 bases and 3 bases, in that order; junction bases with no gene match: 11. CDR1 MNHNY and CDR2 SVGAGI come from the germline V gene (reference sequence). DNA of the CDR3: TGTGCCAGCAGGCCTCTTGGGGGGGAGGGCAAAAACATTCAGTACTTC. Protein: CASRPLGGEGKNIQYF.

This clone was seen only once. The sample carries other DNA sequences with the same CDR3. The chain recombines TRBV6-5 with TRBJ1-1; D is uncertain. Germline V CDR1 and CDR2: MNHEY, SVGAGI. This CDR3 has 14 amino acids. The ends were cut back, 6 bases at V and 1 base at J, with 12 bases in the middle. In nucleotides, the CDR3 is TGTGCCAGCAGACCAGGAACAGAGAACACTGAAGCTTTCTTT. Its protein product is CASRPGTENTEAFF.

The V call is TRBV6-5, the J call TRBJ1-6, with D perhaps TRBD1 (5 bases). V lost 5 bases and J lost 9, with 14 bases in between. CDR3 size: 14 residues. Germline V lookup: CDR1 MNHEY, CDR2 SVGAGI. The DNA of the CDR3 is TGTGCCAGCAGTCAGTCAGGGAGGAGTTCACCCCTCCACTTT. As protein: CASSQSGRSSPLHF.

The V and J genes are TRBV28 and TRBJ1-2; possibly TRBD1 for D (5 bases). The CDR3 runs 12 residues. CDR1 is MDHEN, CDR2 SYDVKM, per germline. V lost 6 bases and J lost 3, with 8 bases in between. CDR3 DNA sequence: TGTGCCAGCAGGCGGGGGGACTATGGCTACACCTTC. This translates into CASRRGDYGYTF.

V and J are TRBV29-1 and TRBJ2-6; 7 bases line up with TRBD2. Trimming removed 7 bases from V and 1 base from J; junction bases left unmatched: 4. Germline V gives CDR1 SQVTM, CDR2 ANQGSEA. This CDR3 contains 14 residues. The CDR3 DNA is TGCAGCGCCTACGGGGGGTCTGGGGCCAACGTCCTGACTTTC. Protein: CSAYGGSGANVLTF.